This entry describes one T cell receptor beta chain. This entry is derived from a study of blood T cell repertoires in COVID-19. Study-wide context: From T cells, B-cell-depleted T cells, or PBMCs came the material, which was cDNA or gDNA.

Original processing notes: Amplification of reference gene primers was used by the study to estimate nucleated cell counts. Sequencing was performed with immunoSEQ multiplex PCR; in TCRdb, only in-frame clones are kept and a portion is missing. V, J and clone size were drawn from that table, and D and trimming were deduced from the DNA. The sample records around 130,000 clones, around 87% being singletons. The TCR originated in a woman aged 45 to 65 with acute or convalescent COVID-19. Sequencing input: peripheral blood.

In nucleotides, the CDR3 is TGTGCCAGCAGCTGGGGCCTGGGGACAGGGGATGACGGCTACACCTTC. Its translation: CASSWGLGTGDDGYTF. The rearrangement links TRBV7-2 to TRBJ1-2, with 10 bases identical to TRBD1. After removal of 4 bases from V and 8 bases from J, the junction contained 13 bases not matched to a gene. This CDR3 has 16 amino acids. Germline loops: CDR1 SGHTA, CDR2 FQGNSA.